This paragraph covers one T cell receptor beta chain sequence. These data are taken from a study of radiotherapy plus CTLA-4 blockade in lung cancer. The CDR3 runs 15 residues. V lost 3 bases and J lost 0, with 12 bases in between. The germline V gene has CDR1 SQVTM and CDR2 ANQGSEA. Sequencing was performed with immunoSEQ multiplex PCR; in TCRdb, only in-frame clones are kept and a portion is missing. The sample lists about 31,000 clones, 60% to 80% occurring once. The TCR was taken from a human donor with non-small cell lung cancer whose response to radiotherapy plus ipilimumab could not be evaluated. The chain carries TRBV29-1 and TRBJ1-5, with D tentatively TRBD1 (6 bases). This sample comprised peripheral blood, obtained from a patient treated with radiotherapy plus ipilimumab. The CDR3 DNA is TGCAGCGTTGACAGGGGACGGAATAGCAATCAGCCCCAGCATTTT. Its translation is CSVDRGRNSNQPQHF. Variable domain in full (rest from reference TRBV29-1 and TRBJ1-5): SAVISQKPSRDICQRGTSLTIQCQVDSQVTMMFWYRQQPGQSLTLIATANQGSEATYESGFVIDKFPISRPNLTFSTLTVSNMSPEDSSIYLCSVDRGRNSNQPQHFGDGTRLSIL.